Below are 2 T cell receptor beta chains sequenced from a single sample in a study of OX40 agonist ivuxolimab in advanced cancers. Measured with immunoSEQ multiplex PCR; TCRdb has only the in-frame clones, and not every one. The sample holds 75,000 to 100,000 clones, roughly 90% seen once. Sequences were derived from CD4+ or CD8+ T cells sorted from blood, sampled in a trial of the OX40 agonist ivuxolimab. The receptors were gathered from an adult with an advanced solid tumor such as melanoma, head and neck, liver or kidney cancer.

The chain combines TRBV19 with TRBJ1-2; no reliable D call. This CDR3 comprises 15 residues. Per germline, CDR1 LNHDA and CDR2 SQIVND (reference sequence). The germline V and J ends were trimmed by 3 bases and 4 bases, with 15 bases remaining between them. CDR3 in amino acids: CASSMANGVLYGYTF. CDR3 sequence (DNA): TGTGCCAGTAGTATGGCTAACGGGGTCCTCTATGGCTACACCTTC.

This clone showed up just a few times. The rearrangement links TRBV9 to TRBJ2-7; 14 bases line up with TRBD2. The CDR3 consists of 17 residues. Germline loops: CDR1 SGDLS, CDR2 YYNGEE. V lost 2 bases and J lost 4; bases outside the gene matches: 8. The chain's CDR3 is CASSVGLAGEPGYEQYF. The CDR3 DNA follows: TGTGCCAGCAGCGTGGGACTAGCGGGAGAACCGGGGTACGAGCAGTACTTC.